The present T cell receptor beta chain was sequenced within a study of cytotoxic CD8 clonotypes in ibrutinib-treated CLL. Study at large: Overall, some 25 responses were partial and 2 complete; following median roughly 68 months, 14 patients stayed remitted and about twelve progressed. Study-level results: Patients showed higher baseline clonality than age-matched healthy donors, and it tracked circulating CD8+ T-cell counts. Rising at ibrutinib response, clonality subsequently fell back toward baseline at progression. Sampling schedules were unmatched across sustained-remission and progressing patients.

Germline CDR1 and CDR2: MNHNS and SASEGT. With V trimmed by 6 bases and J by 7 bases, 5 bases remained unmatched. The CDR3 is made up of 14 amino acids. This clone was observed many times. Its antigen is not known. Assay used: immunoSEQ multiplex PCR; TCRdb lists only in-frame clones, some missing. The sample has 130,000 or so clones, about 85% seen once. The sample here was PBMCs, taken after 24 months of ibrutinib treatment. The rearrangement joins TRBV6-1 to TRBJ1-6; 8 nucleotides line up with TRBD1. The sequence was collected from a human donor with chronic lymphocytic leukemia. The chain's CDR3 is CASRTDRGNSPLHF. Written as DNA, the CDR3 is TGTGCCAGCAGGACCGACAGGGGAAATTCACCCCTCCACTTT.